Below are 18 T cell receptor beta chains sequenced from a single sample in a study of blood T cell repertoires in COVID-19. TCRdb keeps only in-frame clones here, not all; method: immunoSEQ multiplex PCR. The sample includes 190,000 or so clones, around 84% of them seen just once. Sample: PBMCs or T cells enriched from blood (not recorded which). The receptors here all came from a man in his forties or fifties who had recovered from COVID-19.

The rearrangement joins TRBV10-3 to TRBJ1-2; TRBD1 agrees at 10 bases. Germline loops: CDR1 ENHRY, CDR2 SYGVKD. Trimming took 4 bases from V and 6 from J; bases not matched to a gene: 2. This CDR3 is built from 13 residues. The CDR3 spells CAISGGTGDGYTF. CDR3 nucleotides: TGTGCCATCAGTGGTGGGACAGGGGATGGCTACACCTTC.

This chain uses TRBV14 with TRBJ1-2, with TRBD1 identical over 9 bases. Germline V lookup: CDR1 SGHDN, CDR2 FVKESK. V lost 0 bases to trimming and J lost 8 bases; unmatched junction nucleotides: 13. The CDR3 sequence is 17 residues long. Written as DNA, the CDR3 is TGTGCCAGCAGCCAAGACCGATCGGGACAGGGCTATTGGGGCTACACCTTC. It is translated as CASSQDRSGQGYWGYTF.

J is TRBJ2-2 and V is TRBV19; TRBD2 might be the D (5 bases). CDR3 length: 15 amino acids. Germline CDR1 is LNHDA and CDR2 is SQIVND (reference sequence). V gave up 2 bases and J gave up 0 bases, with 7 bases separating them. The CDR3 loop reads CASSINGANTGELFF. In nucleotides, the CDR3 is TGTGCCAGTAGTATAAACGGGGCGAACACCGGGGAGCTGTTTTTT. Combining the CDR3 with reference TRBV19 and TRBJ2-2 gives the whole variable domain DGGITQSPKYLFRKEGQNVTLSCEQNLNHDAMYWYRQDPGQGLRLIYYSQIVNDFQKGDIAEGYSVSREKKESFPLTVTSAQKNPTAFYLCASSINGANTGELFFGEGSRLTVL.

The genes are TRBV20-1 and TRBJ1-2; no definite D call. The ends were cut back, 8 bases at V and 7 bases at J, with 14 bases in the middle. CDR1 and CDR2 (germline): DFQATT, SNEGSKA (reference sequence). This CDR3 spans 11 amino acids. The chain's CDR3 is CSPSGEGGYTF. CDR3 nucleotides: TGCAGTCCCTCTGGCGAGGGTGGCTACACCTTC.

There are many counts of this clone. The chain recombines TRBV4-2 with TRBJ2-1, with 10 positions matching TRBD2. The CDR3 has 16 residues. Looked up from germline, CDR1 is LGHNA and CDR2 is YNFKEQ. The V and J ends lost 2 bases and 4 bases, in that order; junction bases with no gene match: 5. In nucleotides, the CDR3 is TGTGCCAGCAGCCAATCTGGACTAGCGGAGTACAATGAGCAGTTCTTC. It yields the protein CASSQSGLAEYNEQFF.

This chain connects TRBV29-1 to TRBJ1-5; TRBD1 matches at 7 bases. Germline assignment: CDR1 SQVTM and CDR2 ANQGSEA. CDR3 length: 13 residues. V was clipped by 4 bases and J by 6 bases; unmatched bases: 6. In DNA form, the CDR3 reads TGCAGCGTTGCGGAAGGGGGCGGTCAGCCCCAGCATTTT. Protein sequence: CSVAEGGGQPQHF.

V and J are TRBV13 and TRBJ1-2; TRBD1 aligns across 7 bases. Germline values: CDR1 PRHDT, CDR2 FYEKMQ (reference sequence). CDR3 size: 15 residues. Trimming at V came to 0 bases and at J to 2 bases, leaving 3 bases not matched to a gene. The CDR3 here is CASSLGIQGNYGYTF. CDR3 DNA: TGTGCCAGCAGCTTAGGAATACAGGGGAACTATGGCTACACCTTC.

The chain recombines TRBV12-3 or TRBV12-4 with TRBJ2-5; maybe TRBD2 (5 bases). V lost 6 bases and J 5 bases, leaving 13 bases between the germline ends. The CDR3 is made up of 13 amino acids. This CDR3 reads CASSRLTGETQYF. The CDR3 DNA follows: TGTGCCAGCAGCCGACTCACGGGGGAGACCCAGTACTTC.

This clone was seen more than once but under ten times. The chain is built from TRBV3-1 (or the pseudogene TRBV3-2) and TRBJ2-7; 10 bases match TRBD2. Germline-derived CDR1 and CDR2 are LGHDT and YNNKEL (reference sequence). The CDR3 spans 18 residues. V shed 0 bases, J shed 5 bases, and the junction held 13 bases outside the gene matches. The CDR3 loop reads CASSQDRETSGNNDEQYF. The CDR3, as DNA: TGTGCCAGCAGCCAAGACCGCGAAACTAGCGGGAATAACGACGAGCAGTACTTC.

The rearrangement joins TRBV9 to TRBJ1-6; D gene uncertain. This CDR3 is 14 amino acids long. The ends were cut back, 3 bases at V and 6 bases at J, with 10 bases in the middle. In germline, CDR1 is SGDLS, CDR2 YYNGEE. In nucleotides, the CDR3 is TGTGCCAGCAGCGCTCGGACTTCTAATTCACCCCTCCACTTT. Amino acid sequence: CASSARTSNSPLHF.

The genes are TRBV7-8 and TRBJ2-7, with D maybe TRBD1 (6 bases). This CDR3 has 13 amino acids. The ends were cut back, 5 bases at V and 7 bases at J, with 15 bases in the middle. In germline, CDR1 is SGHVS, CDR2 FQNEAQ. The CDR3 DNA reads as TGTGCCAGCAGCCTGTTGGACAGAGCTGAGCAGTACTTC. Residues: CASSLLDRAEQYF.

CDR3 nucleotide sequence: TGTGCCAGCAGCTTGGACAGGGGGTCCGAGCAGTACTTC. It codes for CASSLDRGSEQYF. The chain couples TRBV5-5 to TRBJ2-7; 8 nucleotides align to TRBD1. Germline V lookup: CDR1 SGHKS, CDR2 YYEKEE (reference sequence). The trim removed 0 bases at V and 6 bases at J, leaving 2 bases unmatched. This CDR3 region has 13 residues.

The V gene is TRBV7-2, the J gene TRBJ2-7, with a possible D match to TRBD1 (6 bases). V shed 5 bases and J shed 3 bases, with 17 bases lying between them. The CDR3 consists of 15 residues. Germline CDR1 is SGHTA and CDR2 is FQGNSA. CDR3 loop: CASSQAQGWGYEQYF. Here the CDR3 DNA reads TGTGCCAGCAGCCAGGCACAGGGATGGGGCTACGAGCAGTACTTC. The variable domain in full, with the rest retrieved from reference TRBV7-2 and TRBJ2-7, is GAGVSQSPSNKVTEKGKDVELRCDPISGHTALYWYRQSLGQGLEFLIYFQGNSAPDKSGLPSDRFSAERTGGSVSTLTIQRTQQEDSAVYLCASSQAQGWGYEQYFGPGTRLTVT.

This chain joins TRBV19 and TRBJ2-3; tentatively, D is TRBD1 (5 bases). This CDR3 contains 14 residues. CDR1 and CDR2 from the germline V gene are LNHDA and SQIVND (reference sequence). V was clipped by 4 bases and J by 2 bases, with 10 bases between them. CDR3 sequence (DNA): TGTGCCAGTAGTAATCCAGGGAACACAGATACGCAGTATTTT. Protein sequence: CASSNPGNTDTQYF.

V gene TRBV10-2 combines with J gene TRBJ2-7; possibly TRBD2 for D (6 bases). V was trimmed by 0 bases and J by 8 bases, leaving 17 bases between them. This CDR3 comprises 15 residues. Germline V gene sequence: CDR1 WSHSY, CDR2 SAAADI. CDR3 loop: CASSESVRTGEKQYF. CDR3 coding DNA: TGCGCCAGCAGTGAGTCTGTCCGAACGGGGGAAAAGCAGTACTTC.

The CDR3 loop is CASSPYGRVSSYNEQFF. For the CDR3, the DNA is TGTGCCAGCAGCCCGTATGGGCGGGTCAGCTCCTACAATGAGCAGTTCTTC. V usage is TRBV7-3 and J usage is TRBJ2-1; maybe TRBD2 (5 bases). Looked up from germline, CDR1 is SGHTA and CDR2 is FQGTGA. V was clipped by 5 bases and J by 0 bases, with 17 bases between them. This CDR3 comprises 17 residues. The variable domain in full, with the rest retrieved from reference TRBV7-3 and TRBJ2-1, is GAGVSQTPSNKVTEKGKYVELRCDPISGHTALYWYRQSLGQGPEFLIYFQGTGAADDSGLPNDRFFAVRPEGSVSTLKIQRTERGDSAVYLCASSPYGRVSSYNEQFFGPGTRLTVL.

V is TRBV2 and J is TRBJ1-4; D is undetermined. Germline assignment: CDR1 SNHLY and CDR2 FYNNEI. The CDR3 covers 10 residues. V was shortened by 6 bases and J by 8 bases, with 4 bases between the two germline ends. In DNA, the CDR3 is TGTGCCAGCAGGAGGGAAAAACTGTTTTTT. Translated: CASRREKLFF.

This clone was found a few times. CDR3 sequence reads: CASSPLGRGDYEQYF. In DNA form, the CDR3 reads TGTGCCAGCAGCCCACTTGGCAGGGGCGACTACGAGCAGTACTTC. V is TRBV9 and J is TRBJ2-7; possible D gene TRBD1, 6 bases. In germline, CDR1 is SGDLS, CDR2 YYNGEE. CDR3 length: 15 amino acids. Trimming left V 4 bases short and J 3 bases short, with 17 bases between.